This T cell receptor (beta chain) was found in a study of blood T cell repertoires in COVID-19. In the study overall: Samples taken during acute and convalescent COVID-19 were collected in the United States, Italy and Spain. In each case, the material was cDNA or gDNA derived from T cells, B-cell-depleted T cells, or PBMCs.

Original processing notes: Reference gene primer amplification yielded estimated nucleated cell counts. Assay: immunoSEQ multiplex PCR; the TCRdb copy retains only in-frame clones and omits some. Clone size and V and J calls were adopted from that table, with D and trimming inferred from the DNA. The sample includes approximately 100,000 clones, 85% of them seen just once. This sequence was found in an older man with acute or convalescent COVID-19. The specimen sequenced was peripheral blood.

The CDR3 reads CASSAAGQPNQPQHF. The CDR3, as DNA: TGTGCCAGCAGCGCCGCGGGACAGCCCAATCAGCCCCAGCATTTT. The rearrangement links TRBV25-1 to TRBJ1-5, with 7 nucleotides matching TRBD1. Germline V gene sequence: CDR1 MGHDK, CDR2 SYGVNS. V was clipped by 6 bases and J by 3 bases; unmatched bases: 8. This CDR3 has 15 amino acids.